These 22 T cell receptor beta chains originate from one sample sequenced in a study of cytomegalovirus exposure and HLA in healthy donors. It was with 60 Vbeta and 13 Jbeta primers that the PCR ran. Clones were sequenced by immunoSEQ multiplex PCR, and TCRdb holds only the in-frame ones, with some missing. The repertoire consists of about 110,000 clones, with roughly 87% occurring once and the leading ten covering roughly 3%. Sequencing was done on a sample of PBMCs. These receptors all come from a man aged 25-45 years in good health and CMV-seropositive.

The gene calls are TRBV5-1 and TRBJ1-5, with 8 bases matching TRBD1. Per the germline V gene, CDR1 is SGHRS and CDR2 is YFSETQ. The CDR3 has 14 residues. J was trimmed by 2 bases and V by 3 bases; bases with no gene match: 1. Here the CDR3 DNA reads TGCGCCAGCAGCTCACAGGGGGGCAATCAGCCCCAGCATTTT. Amino acid sequence: CASSSQGGNQPQHF.

V and J are TRBV9 and TRBJ2-5; 11 bases fit TRBD2. CDR3 size: 18 residues. Germline V gene sequence: CDR1 SGDLS, CDR2 YYNGEE. V dropped 3 bases and J dropped 2; count of bases not matched to a gene: 12. CDR3 loop: CASSAESSGGPGQETQYF. CDR3 nucleotide sequence: TGTGCCAGCAGCGCCGAATCTAGCGGGGGGCCGGGGCAAGAGACCCAGTACTTC.

The V call is TRBV7-3, the J call TRBJ1-2; a possible D gene is TRBD1 (5 bases). Germline assignment: CDR1 SGHTA and CDR2 FQGTGA. Between the trimmed V and J ends, which lost 1 base and 3 bases, there was a span of 15 bases. This CDR3 contains 16 residues. CDR3 in amino acids: CASSLIGAGLDYGYTF. The CDR3 nucleotides are TGTGCCAGCAGCTTAATAGGGGCAGGGCTTGACTATGGCTACACCTTC.

J is TRBJ1-1 and V is TRBV11-2, with a tentative D call TRBD1 (6 bases). Trimming removed 5 bases from V and 5 bases from J, with 18 bases in between. CDR1 and CDR2 from the germline V gene are SGHAT and FQNNGV. The CDR3 has 15 amino acids. The CDR3 region is CASSHDRGGGTEAFF. The DNA of the CDR3 is TGTGCCAGCAGCCATGACCGAGGGGGGGGGACTGAAGCTTTCTTT.

The table lists this clone with a few counts. The chain has TRBV19 and TRBJ2-1, with 9 bases that match TRBD1. Trimming removed 4 bases from V and 7 bases from J; junction bases left unmatched: 17. This CDR3 contains 18 residues. Germline V lookup: CDR1 LNHDA, CDR2 SQIVND (reference sequence). The DNA for the CDR3 is TGTGCCAGTAGTACCCAGCCGGGACAGGGAAGGGTGTGGAATGAGCAGTTCTTC. Protein product: CASSTQPGQGRVWNEQFF.

CDR3 sequence reads: CATSRDQGGPDTQYF. The DNA for the CDR3 is TGTGCCACCAGCAGAGATCAGGGGGGCCCAGATACGCAGTATTTT. The chain has TRBV15 and TRBJ2-3; a possible D gene is TRBD1 (7 bases). The CDR3 extends over 15 amino acids. The V end lost 0 bases, the J end lost 4 bases, and 11 bases lay between the germline ends. CDR1 LNHNV and CDR2 YYDKDF come from the germline V gene (reference sequence).

The chain recombines TRBV15 with TRBJ2-6; TRBD1 aligns across 7 bases. Germline V gene lookup returns CDR1 LNHNV and CDR2 YYDKDF (reference sequence). This CDR3 has 17 amino acids. V dropped 1 base and J dropped 4; count of bases not matched to a gene: 7. CDR3 sequence: CATSRADRVSGANVLTF. In DNA form, the CDR3 reads TGTGCCACCAGCAGAGCCGACAGGGTGTCAGGGGCCAACGTCCTGACTTTC.

This clone was seen once. This sequence joins TRBV30 and TRBJ2-7, with D maybe TRBD2 (7 bases). Per the germline V gene, CDR1 is GTSNPN and CDR2 is SVGIG (reference sequence). The CDR3 sequence is 14 residues long. V lost 2 bases and J lost 4, with 15 bases in between. The CDR3 reads CAWSLQGREYEQYF. CDR3 coding DNA: TGTGCCTGGAGTCTGCAGGGGCGGGAGTACGAGCAGTACTTC. Drawing the rest from reference TRBV30 and TRBJ2-7, the complete variable domain is SQTIHQWPATLVQPVGSPLSLECTVEGTSNPNLYWYRQAAGRGLQLLFYSVGIGQISSEVPQNLSASRPQDRQFILSSKKLLLSDSGFYLCAWSLQGREYEQYFGPGTRLTVT.

The chain uses TRBV2 and TRBJ2-1; 9 bases map to TRBD1. The CDR3 is made up of 15 amino acids. The germline CDR1 and CDR2 sequences are SNHLY and FYNNEI. After removal of 5 bases from V and 8 bases from J, the junction contained 10 bases not matched to a gene. CDR3 amino acids: CASSSRQGGYDEQFF. The CDR3 DNA is TGTGCCAGCAGTTCCCGACAGGGGGGATACGATGAGCAGTTCTTC.

V and J are TRBV4-1 and TRBJ1-2, with D hard to call. The CDR3 extends over 17 amino acids. The germline V gene has CDR1 MGHRA and CDR2 YSYEKL. The V gene lost 4 bases and the J gene lost 6 bases, with 24 bases spanning the gap. CDR3 nucleotides: TGCGCCAGCAGCCTAAGTCCCACTAGCGTCCTTGGCGATGGCTACACCTTC. Its translation: CASSLSPTSVLGDGYTF.

The V gene is TRBV11-2, the J gene TRBJ2-7, with a tentative D call TRBD2 (8 bases). CDR1 SGHAT and CDR2 FQNNGV come from the germline V gene. The CDR3 is 17 amino acids. The germline V and J ends were trimmed by 5 bases and 2 bases, with 22 bases remaining between them. DNA for the CDR3: TGTGCCAGCAGCCCTAGGGGGCGGTGGCGGGGGGCCTACGAGCAGTACTTC. It codes for CASSPRGRWRGAYEQYF.

The DNA for the CDR3 is TGCGCCAGCAGCCTATCAGGGGGCCCGAACACTGAAGCTTTCTTT. Translation gives CASSLSGGPNTEAFF. This chain uses TRBV5-1 with TRBJ1-1; 8 bases map to TRBD1. Per germline, CDR1 SGHRS and CDR2 YFSETQ. Trimming removed 4 bases from V and 1 base from J; junction bases left unmatched: 6. The CDR3 loop spans 15 amino acids.

The chain recombines TRBV9 with TRBJ2-1; TRBD1 matches at 8 bases. The trim removed 0 bases at V and 4 bases at J, leaving 0 bases unmatched. Per the germline V gene, CDR1 is SGDLS and CDR2 is YYNGEE. The CDR3 totals 14 residues. CDR3 in amino acids: CASSVGQGYNEQFF. CDR3 in DNA: TGTGCCAGCAGCGTAGGACAGGGGTACAATGAGCAGTTCTTC.

This chain links TRBV5-6 with TRBJ2-3; 7 bases fit TRBD2. CDR3 size: 16 residues. Germline-derived CDR1 and CDR2 are SGHDT and YYEEEE. V lost 4 bases, J lost 6 bases, and 14 bases stayed unmatched. CDR3 residues: CASSRGAGVKGDTQYF. Here the CDR3 DNA reads TGTGCCAGCAGCCGCGGGGCGGGGGTTAAAGGGGATACGCAGTATTTT.

J is TRBJ1-5 and V is TRBV18; D call uncertain. Trimming stripped 1 base from V and 7 bases from J, with 11 bases between. The CDR3 runs to 14 residues. Germline CDR1 is KGHSH and CDR2 is LQKENI. The CDR3 sequence is CASSPRGIRQPQHF. DNA for the CDR3: TGTGCCAGCTCACCACGCGGTATTAGGCAGCCCCAGCATTTT.

This chain connects TRBV18 to TRBJ1-2; 8 bases line up with TRBD1. The germline V gene encodes CDR1 KGHSH and CDR2 LQKENI. The V segment lost 3 bases and the J segment 6 bases; nucleotides outside the gene matches: 6. The CDR3 sequence is 14 residues long. The CDR3 bases are TGTGCCAGCTCACCCCGGGACAGGACGGATGGCTACACCTTC. This codes for CASSPRDRTDGYTF.

J is TRBJ2-2 and V is TRBV5-4, with TRBD1 identical over 11 bases. Germline V lookup: CDR1 SGHNT, CDR2 YYREEE (reference sequence). Trimming cost V 1 base and J 2 bases; bases outside gene matches: 4. The CDR3 consists of 17 residues. The chain's CDR3 is CASSLRTGGLNTGELFF. CDR3 coding DNA: TGTGCCAGCAGCTTGAGGACAGGGGGCCTAAACACCGGGGAGCTGTTTTTT.

The chain links TRBV7-2 to TRBJ1-1; D gene uncertain. Germline lookup yields CDR1 SGHTA and CDR2 FQGNSA. This CDR3 spans 16 amino acids. Trimming removed 0 bases from V and 3 bases from J, with 14 bases in between. This chain's CDR3 is CASSLAMGGPDTEAFF. For the CDR3, the DNA is TGTGCCAGCAGCTTAGCGATGGGAGGGCCGGACACTGAAGCTTTCTTT.

The chain's CDR3 is CASGGVSSGANVLTF. CDR3 in DNA: TGTGCCAGCGGAGGGGTGAGCTCTGGGGCCAACGTCCTGACTTTC. V and J are TRBV6-1 and TRBJ2-6; TRBD2 might be the D (6 bases). Germline V CDR1 and CDR2: MNHNS, SASEGT. This CDR3 comprises 15 residues. The V and J ends lost 8 bases and 0 bases respectively, with 11 bases between them.

Only one count was recorded for this clone. This sequence joins TRBV5-4 and TRBJ1-1; 8 bases align to TRBD1. Germline assignment: CDR1 SGHNT and CDR2 YYREEE (reference sequence). J was trimmed by 11 bases and V by 4 bases; bases with no gene match: 10. There are 13 residues in the CDR3. The CDR3 region is CASSVGQGQEAFF. The CDR3 DNA sequence: TGTGCCAGCAGCGTAGGACAGGGCCAGGAGGCTTTCTTT.

In nucleotides, the CDR3 is TGCAGCGTTACGGGCCGGCAGGGAGGGTCCGGGGAGCTGTTTTTT. Amino acid sequence: CSVTGRQGGSGELFF. The rearrangement joins TRBV29-1 to TRBJ2-2; 7 bases fit TRBD2. Losses at the gene ends were 5 bases for V and 6 bases for J; bases not matched to a gene: 12. This CDR3 spans 15 amino acids. CDR1 and CDR2 (germline): SQVTM, ANQGSEA.

The chain uses TRBV27 and TRBJ2-7; a weak D match, TRBD1 (6 bases). Germline V CDR1 and CDR2: MNHEY, SMNVEV (reference sequence). This CDR3 is built from 15 residues. Trimming removed 3 bases at V and 3 bases at J, with 15 bases between. The CDR3 reads CASSFRDTSSYEQYF. The CDR3 bases are TGTGCCAGCAGTTTTAGGGACACCAGTAGCTACGAGCAGTACTTC.